A single sample gave rise to the 14 T cell receptor beta chains below, sequenced in a study of lymphopenia after photon versus proton radiotherapy. The table came from immunoSEQ multiplex PCR; TCRdb's copy has only in-frame clones and leaves some out. The repertoire has about 160,000 clones, roughly nine tenths of them found once; the top ten carry about 4.7%. The input for sequencing was peripheral blood, taken from a patient treated with photon-based radiotherapy. The receptors originated from a man aged 45-65 years with gastric cancer.

The gene calls are TRBV11-2 and TRBJ2-7, with D tentatively TRBD1 (5 bases). Trimming left V 5 bases short and J 7 bases short, with 18 bases between. Germline V CDR1 and CDR2: SGHAT, FQNNGV. CDR3 size: 14 residues. The CDR3 is CASSPTDSPEEQYF. CDR3 coding DNA: TGTGCCAGCAGCCCGACCGACAGCCCGGAGGAGCAGTACTTC.

The genes are TRBV4-3 and TRBJ2-1, with 11 bases aligning to TRBD2. V lost 3 bases and J lost 9; bases outside the gene matches: 7. The CDR3 spans 15 residues. Germline CDR1 is LGHNA and CDR2 is YSLEER. CDR3 region: CASSHGLAGPAEQFF. The CDR3, as DNA: TGCGCCAGCAGCCACGGACTAGCGGGCCCTGCTGAGCAGTTCTTC.

The J gene is TRBJ2-3, the V gene TRBV4-1; TRBD2 agrees at 8 bases. Germline loops: CDR1 MGHRA, CDR2 YSYEKL. This CDR3 is built from 16 residues. With V trimmed by 4 bases and J by 3 bases, 9 bases remained unmatched. The CDR3 sequence: CASSRSGLEGTDTQYF. DNA of the CDR3: TGCGCCAGCAGCCGGTCGGGACTAGAGGGGACAGATACGCAGTATTTT.

The chain couples TRBV7-2 to TRBJ1-2; D ambiguous. Germline V lookup: CDR1 SGHTA, CDR2 FQGNSA. Trimming took 5 bases from V and 4 from J, leaving 8 bases between them. The CDR3 is 12 amino acids. The CDR3 nucleotides read TGTGCCAGCAGCCCAGGCCTCTATGGCTACACCTTC. Its protein product is CASSPGLYGYTF.

Here the CDR3 DNA reads TGTGCCACCAGAAGGGAGGGGGAGGGCTACACCTTC. Residues: CATRREGEGYTF. V gene TRBV2 combines with J gene TRBJ1-2, with D perhaps TRBD1 (6 bases). Germline V lookup: CDR1 SNHLY, CDR2 FYNNEI. The CDR3 totals 12 residues. Deletions cut 10 bases from V and 8 bases from J, with 17 bases between. The whole variable domain, remainder taken from reference TRBV2 and TRBJ1-2, is EPEVTQTPSHQVTQMGQEVILRCVPISNHLYFYWYRQILGQKVEFLVSFYNNEISEKSEIFDDQFSVERPDGSNFTLKIRSTKLEDSAMYFCATRREGEGYTFGSGTRLTVV.

The chain has TRBV25-1 and TRBJ1-2; weak D call: TRBD1 (6 bases). Germline V CDR1 and CDR2: MGHDK, SYGVNS. Trimming shortened V by 2 bases and J by 0 bases, and 13 bases separated the two germline ends. The CDR3 totals 16 residues. The CDR3 spells CASSEAGTKTNYGYTF. The DNA for the CDR3 is TGTGCCAGCAGTGAAGCCGGGACAAAGACTAACTATGGCTACACCTTC.

The V gene is TRBV28, the J gene TRBJ1-5; D gene ambiguous. Per the germline V gene, CDR1 is MDHEN and CDR2 is SYDVKM. Deletions cut 6 bases from V and 1 base from J, with 10 bases between. This CDR3 is built from 14 residues. CDR3 nucleotide sequence: TGTGCCAGCAGCTCACTCCGGAGCAATCAGCCCCAGCATTTT. This translates into CASSSLRSNQPQHF.

The V and J genes are TRBV5-1 and TRBJ2-3, with a possible D match to TRBD2 (6 bases). Germline V gene sequence: CDR1 SGHRS, CDR2 YFSETQ. CDR3 length: 14 amino acids. V lost 5 bases and J 3 bases, leaving 13 bases between the germline ends. The CDR3, as DNA: TGCGCCAGCAGACGGGAGTGGAGGACAGATACGCAGTATTTT. Amino acid sequence: CASRREWRTDTQYF.

The chain joins TRBV9 to TRBJ2-3; 11 bases are a match to TRBD1. V was pared by 6 bases and J by 7 bases, with 4 bases of the junction left unmatched. The CDR3 is made up of 13 amino acids. Per the germline V gene, CDR1 is SGDLS and CDR2 is YYNGEE. DNA of the CDR3: TGTGCCAGCACAGGACAGGGGGCTTATACGCAGTATTTT. Its protein product is CASTGQGAYTQYF. Together with reference TRBV9 and TRBJ2-3, the CDR3 gives the full variable domain: DSGVTQTPKHLITATGQRVTLRCSPRSGDLSVYWYQQSLDQGLQFLIQYYNGEERAKGNILERFSAQQFPDLHSELNLSSLELGDSALYFCASTGQGAYTQYFGPGTRLTVL.

In DNA form, the CDR3 reads TGTGCCAGCAGTGAGGGACGTCAGACCCAGTACTTC. Protein product: CASSEGRQTQYF. The J gene is TRBJ2-5, the V gene TRBV6-6, with D perhaps given as TRBD1 or TRBD2 (5 bases each). The CDR3 is made up of 12 amino acids. The V gene lost 5 bases and the J gene lost 6 bases, with 10 bases spanning the gap. Germline V lookup: CDR1 MNHNY, CDR2 SVGAGI (reference sequence).

The CDR3 DNA reads as TGTGCCAGCAGCTTAGAGGTGCGGGAGACCCAGTACTTC. Its protein product is CASSLEVRETQYF. The chain carries TRBV7-9 and TRBJ2-5; D uncertain. V lost 1 base, J lost 5 bases, and 8 bases lay in between. CDR1 is SEHNR, CDR2 FQNEAQ, per germline (reference sequence). The CDR3 is 13 amino acids.

The chain carries TRBV4-2 and TRBJ1-2, with D possibly being TRBD1 (6 bases). V was clipped by 2 bases and J by 6 bases, with 10 bases between them. Germline CDR1 LGHNA, CDR2 YNFKEQ. The CDR3 is 13 amino acids. CDR3 in amino acids: CASSQQGSDGYTF. In nucleotides, the CDR3 is TGTGCCAGCAGCCAACAGGGGTCTGATGGCTACACCTTC.

This chain links TRBV2 with TRBJ1-3; 9 positions match TRBD1. V trimming: 7 bases; J trimming: 2 bases; junction bases outside the gene matches: 15. This CDR3 is 18 amino acids long. Per the germline V gene, CDR1 is SNHLY and CDR2 is FYNNEI. The CDR3 reads CASMTLPRRDRAGNTIYF. For the CDR3, the DNA is TGTGCCAGCATGACCCTCCCACGGAGGGACAGGGCTGGAAACACCATATATTTT.

The chain joins TRBV10-3 to TRBJ2-3; 8 bases agree with TRBD2. Germline V lookup: CDR1 ENHRY, CDR2 SYGVKD. The CDR3 consists of 16 residues. After removal of 3 bases from V and 4 bases from J, the junction contained 9 bases not matched to a gene. CDR3 sequence (DNA): TGTGCCATCAGTGATCGGCCGGCGGGAGGTGCAGATACGCAGTATTTT. It is translated as CAISDRPAGGADTQYF.